One and the same sample provided the 16 T cell receptor beta chains below, sequenced in a study of cytomegalovirus exposure and HLA in healthy donors listed by TCRdb under 2017. Library prep was done by the immunoSEQ multiplex PCR assay. The multiplex PCR relied on a mix of 60 forward primers for TCR Vbeta segments and 13 reverse primers for TCR Jbeta segments. The source is immuneACCESS, and TCRdb retained only in-frame sequences with V and J called. Part of the clones is not carried over; for the studies checked, unresolved V genes explain less than half of this, and the remainder is unexplained. This sample's records show 65,000 to 80,000 clones. The ten biggest clones cover 7.5% of the sample. Sequencing was performed on PBMCs. Source of these receptors: a female donor in good health and CMV-seropositive.

The chain uses TRBV7-3 and TRBJ2-3; TRBD2 matches at 9 bases. V was clipped by 5 bases and J by 4 bases; unmatched bases: 4. The CDR3 contains 14 residues. Germline values: CDR1 SGHTA, CDR2 FQGTGA. CDR3 coding DNA: TGTGCCAGCAGCCAGCGGGAGGAGGCAGATACGCAGTATTTT. This sequence encodes CASSQREEADTQYF.

DNA of the CDR3: TGTGCCTGGAGGAATACGGGGGGGGACATTCAGTACTTC. Translating gives CAWRNTGGDIQYF. The chain uses TRBV30 and TRBJ2-4, with 8 positions matching TRBD2. Trimming removed 3 bases from V and 8 bases from J; junction bases left unmatched: 6. Germline V CDR1 and CDR2: GTSNPN, SVGIG (reference sequence). This CDR3 region has 13 residues.

The J gene is TRBJ1-2, the V gene TRBV27, with D possibly TRBD1 on 5 matching bases. The V end lost 3 bases, the J end lost 3 bases, and 8 bases lay between the germline ends. The CDR3 consists of 13 residues. Germline V gene sequence: CDR1 MNHEY, CDR2 SMNVEV (reference sequence). The CDR3 sequence: CASSFSRDYGYTF. CDR3 coding DNA: TGTGCCAGCAGTTTCTCCAGGGACTATGGCTACACCTTC.

The chain couples TRBV7-9 to TRBJ2-3; 10 bases agree with TRBD2. The V segment lost 5 bases and the J segment 2 bases; nucleotides outside the gene matches: 10. Germline CDR1 is SEHNR and CDR2 is FQNEAQ (reference sequence). This CDR3 is 17 amino acids long. Written as DNA, the CDR3 is TGTGCCAGCAGCCGGAAATTACTAGCGGGGCTCACAGATACGCAGTATTTT. This translates into CASSRKLLAGLTDTQYF. Variable domain in full (rest from reference TRBV7-9 and TRBJ2-3): DTGVSQNPRHKITKRGQNVTFRCDPISEHNRLYWYRQTLGQGPEFLTYFQNEAQLEKSRLLSDRFSAERPKGSFSTLEIQRTEQGDSAMYLCASSRKLLAGLTDTQYFGPGTRLTVL.

The chain couples TRBV4-1 to TRBJ2-5; TRBD2 agrees at 10 bases. The J call is doubtful: the DNA matches TRBJ2-7 better. The CDR3 consists of 15 residues. The germline V gene has CDR1 MGHRA and CDR2 YSYEKL. CDR3 protein: CASSLRTSGLYEQYF. CDR3 DNA: TGCGCCAGCAGCCTGAGGACTAGCGGCCTCTACGAGCAGTACTTC.

CDR3 sequence: CASSQDRLNRVSPDSPLHF. In nucleotides, the CDR3 is TGTGCCAGCAGCCAAGATCGGCTCAACCGGGTCTCTCCGGATTCACCCCTCCACTTT. The chain uses TRBV4-2 and TRBJ1-6; D is uncertain. The CDR3 has 19 residues. The ends were cut back, 0 bases at V and 8 bases at J, with 23 bases in the middle. CDR1 is LGHNA and CDR2 is YNFKEQ in the germline V gene.

The chain joins TRBV6-1 to TRBJ2-5; possible D gene TRBD2, 6 bases. Trimming left V 6 bases short and J 3 bases short, with 17 bases between. Looked up from germline, CDR1 is MNHNS and CDR2 is SASEGT. This CDR3 has 15 residues. The CDR3 spells CASSLLGGSEETQYF. The CDR3 DNA is TGTGCCAGCAGCCTGCTGGGGGGTTCCGAAGAGACCCAGTACTTC.

CDR3 nucleotide sequence: TGTGCCAGTAGTATAAGGGGAATCGGGGAGCTGTTTTTT. This sequence encodes CASSIRGIGELFF. This chain links TRBV19 with TRBJ2-2, with D possibly matching TRBD1 (5 bases). Germline CDR1 reads LNHDA; CDR2 reads SQIVND (reference sequence). Trimming removed 2 bases at V and 7 bases at J, with 8 bases between. The CDR3 sequence is 13 residues long.

This sequence joins TRBV4-3 and TRBJ2-3, with TRBD2 matching over 8 bases. The CDR3 runs 18 residues. The junction had 10 bases not matched to a gene; V was cut back by 2 bases and J by 0 bases. The germline gives CDR1 LGHNA, CDR2 YSLEER. The CDR3 bases are TGCGCCAGCAGCCAATCCCTACGCGGGAGGTCAAGCACAGATACGCAGTATTTT. It is translated as CASSQSLRGRSSTDTQYF.

CDR3: CASKKGGGTEAFF. The CDR3 nucleotides are TGTGCCAGCAAAAAAGGGGGGGGCACTGAAGCTTTCTTT. This chain uses TRBV6-1 with TRBJ1-1; weak D call: TRBD1 (6 bases). The germline V gene has CDR1 MNHNS and CDR2 SASEGT. Trimming left V 7 bases short and J 4 bases short, with 13 bases between. The CDR3 is made up of 13 amino acids.

The chain combines TRBV5-6 with TRBJ1-2; TRBD1 matches at 8 bases. The CDR3 spans 16 residues. Germline V gene lookup returns CDR1 SGHDT and CDR2 YYEEEE. The J segment lost 5 bases and the V segment lost 5 bases, leaving 14 bases of the junction unmatched. DNA of the CDR3: TGTGCCAGCAGTCTGTCGGGGGGACAGGAAATTTATGGCTACACCTTC. Its translation is CASSLSGGQEIYGYTF.

The chain recombines TRBV9 with TRBJ1-6; D is uncertain. The CDR3 covers 16 residues. V lost 1 base and J lost 0, with 8 bases in between. Germline V gives CDR1 SGDLS, CDR2 YYNGEE. The CDR3 nucleotides are TGTGCCAGCAGCGTAACAGATAGCTCCTATAATTCACCCCTCCACTTT. Its protein product is CASSVTDSSYNSPLHF.

The chain recombines TRBV7-5 with TRBJ2-7; TRBD2, the D gene given by the table, was not confirmed from the DNA. TRBV7-5 is tagged as a pseudogene. CDR3 length equals 17 residues. CDR3 nucleotides: TGTGCCAGAAGCGGGGGGTGGGCGGTCACGGACCCCTACGAGCAGTACTTC. This sequence encodes CARSGGWAVTDPYEQYF.

The J gene is TRBJ2-5, the V gene TRBV4-1; 8 bases align to TRBD2. CDR3 length: 15 amino acids. After removal of 1 base from V and 5 bases from J, the junction contained 6 bases not matched to a gene. CDR1 MGHRA and CDR2 YSYEKL come from the germline V gene. The CDR3 here is CASSQAGLGVETQYF. The CDR3 DNA follows: TGCGCCAGCAGCCAAGCGGGACTAGGGGTTGAGACCCAGTACTTC.

The rearrangement links TRBV6-1 to TRBJ2-2; 7 bases line up with TRBD2. This CDR3 is built from 16 residues. With 1 base clipped from V and 5 bases from J, the junction kept 7 bases outside the gene matches. Germline CDR1 MNHNS, CDR2 SASEGT. For the CDR3, the DNA is TGTGCCAGCAGTGAAGTACGGCGGGAGAGAACCGGGGAGCTGTTTTTT. Protein sequence: CASSEVRRERTGELFF.

The J gene is TRBJ1-4, the V gene TRBV19; D unclear. The length of the CDR3 is 13 residues. Germline CDR1 LNHDA, CDR2 SQIVND (reference sequence). Trimming removed 5 bases from V and 7 bases from J, with 11 bases in between. This chain's CDR3 is CASSRTGSEKLFF. In DNA, the CDR3 is TGTGCCAGTAGTCGGACGGGGAGTGAAAAACTGTTTTTT.